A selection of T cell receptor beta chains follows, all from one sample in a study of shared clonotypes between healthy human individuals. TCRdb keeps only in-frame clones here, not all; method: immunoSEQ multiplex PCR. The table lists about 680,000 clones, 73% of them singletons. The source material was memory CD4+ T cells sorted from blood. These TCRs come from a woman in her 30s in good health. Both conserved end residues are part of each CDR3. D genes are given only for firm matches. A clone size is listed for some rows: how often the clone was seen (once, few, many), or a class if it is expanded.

TGTGCCAGCAACACAGGGAAGGAGGTTTCTGGCTACACCTTC CASNTGKEVSGYTF many - TRBJ1-2 TRBV6-1
TGCAGCGTTGCCCCGACAGCAAGCGAAAAACTGTTTTTT CSVAPTASEKLFF - - TRBJ1-4 TRBV29-1
TGTGCCAGCAGCCTCCACATGAACACTGAAGCTTTCTTT CASSLHMNTEAFF - - TRBJ1-1 TRBV14
TGCGCCAGCAGCTTGGAGGGGGCTGGGGGAAACACCATATATTTT CASSLEGAGGNTIYF many TRBD1 TRBJ1-3 TRBV5-1
TGTGCCAGCAGCTTAATCGCGGGGGCCCTCTCTGGAAACACCATATATTTT CASSLIAGALSGNTIYF - - TRBJ1-3 TRBV7-9
TGCGCCAGCAGCTTGGACGGCAGGACGTCCTACGAGCAGTACTTC CASSLDGRTSYEQYF once - TRBJ2-7 TRBV5-1
TGTGCCAGCGCTCCAGGGGCTGTGAGCTATGGCTACACCTTC CASAPGAVSYGYTF - - TRBJ1-2 TRBV28
TGCGCCAGCAGCCAAGAGTATAAAGTTGAGCAGTTCTTC CASSQEYKVEQFF few - TRBJ2-1 TRBV4-1
TGCGCCAGCAGCTCCCAGGAGGGAGTCGAGCAGTACTTC CASSSQEGVEQYF once - TRBJ2-7 TRBV5-1
TGTGCCAGCAGCTATAATGAAAAACTGTTTTTT CASSYNEKLFF - - TRBJ1-4 TRBV28
TGTGCCAGCAGCTACTCAGGAGGAGGGAACACCGGGGAGCTGTTTTTT CASSYSGGGNTGELFF - - TRBJ2-2 TRBV7-9
TGTGCCAGCAGCGTCACTAGCAGAAAAAGCACAGATACGCAGTATTTT CASSVTSRKSTDTQYF - - TRBJ2-3 TRBV9
TGTGCCAGCAGTTTACAAAGCCCGGGACTAGCGATCAGTTACGAGCAGTACTTC CASSLQSPGLAISYEQYF - TRBD2 TRBJ2-7 TRBV27
TGTGCCAGCAGTTTATTGTTCGCTGATAGCGGGCAAGAGACCCAGTACTTC CASSLLFADSGQETQYF - TRBD2 TRBJ2-5 TRBV28
TGTGCCAGCAGCATTTGGGACAGAAGAATCACAGATACGCAGTATTTT CASSIWDRRITDTQYF - TRBD1 TRBJ2-3 TRBV2
TGTGCCAGCACCTTGCTAGCTCGCACAGATACGCAGTATTTT CASTLLARTDTQYF - - TRBJ2-3 TRBV2